The entry below describes one T cell receptor beta chain. Its target is not known. The method was immunoSEQ multiplex PCR; TCRdb's version includes in-frame clones alone and lacks a portion of them. This table holds some 190,000 clones, about nine tenths found once. The record originates from a study of T cell responses to AZD1222 COVID-19 vaccine. CDR1 and CDR2 (germline): SGHVS, FQNEAQ. The CDR3 totals 14 residues. V was pared by 4 bases and J by 2 bases, with 9 bases between. The study, taken as a whole, reports: The study sampled repertoires only after the peak T cell response.

This chain connects TRBV7-8 to TRBJ2-1; tentative D call: TRBD1 (6 bases). The sample consisted of peripheral blood, taken 28 days after the second AZD1222 dose. The receptor was isolated from an adult who received the AZD1222 COVID-19 vaccine. The CDR3 DNA reads as TGTGCCAGCAGCTACCGGGACACCTACAATGAGCAGTTCTTC. It is translated as CASSYRDTYNEQFF.